The following is a T cell receptor beta chain sequence with its context. As handled by the study authors: From reference gene primer amplification, estimates of nucleated cell counts were derived. Generated by immunoSEQ multiplex PCR, the TCRdb table keeps only in-frame clones and is missing some. For V, J and clone size, that table is used; D and trimming come from the DNA. The sample yields 150,000 to 200,000 clones, 85% to 90% seen once. Enrolment of Seattle patients took place during active infection, and they were followed longitudinally. The data originate from a study of blood T cell repertoires in COVID-19. As for the study in general: Sites in the United States, Italy and Spain provided acute and convalescent COVID-19 samples. Sources were T cells, B-cell-depleted T cells, or PBMCs; the material itself was cDNA or gDNA.

The CDR3 length is 16 residues. The ends lost 2 bases at V and 4 bases at J; junction bases unmatched: 6. The germline CDR1 and CDR2 sequences are MDHEN and SYDVKM. The V gene is TRBV28, the J gene TRBJ2-7; 12 bases map to TRBD2. This TCR was recovered from an older woman with COVID-19, enrolled during active disease. Input material: peripheral blood. DNA for the CDR3: TGTGCCAGCAGTTTAAACCTAGCGGGAGGGGGTTACGAGCAGTACTTC. It is translated as CASSLNLAGGGYEQYF.